Sequencing of this T cell receptor beta chain was carried out in a study of T cell responses to AZD1222 COVID-19 vaccine. Deletions cut 4 bases from V and 0 bases from J, with 10 bases between. Germline V lookup: CDR1 MGHDK, CDR2 SYGVNS. This CDR3 has 14 amino acids. Repertoires were generated with immunoSEQ multiplex PCR, while TCRdb's copy carries only in-frame clones and drops some. The sample holds fewer than 110,000 clones, 89% seen once. This clone occurred a few times. This specimen consisted of peripheral blood, obtained on day 0 of AZD1222 vaccination. The chain combines TRBV25-1 with TRBJ2-7; D possibly corresponds to TRBD2 (5 bases). The source of this sequence is an adult in good health. As DNA, the CDR3 is TGTGCCAGCAGTGCGGCTGGGAGCTCCTACGAGCAGTACTTC. Translating it yields CASSAAGSSYEQYF.